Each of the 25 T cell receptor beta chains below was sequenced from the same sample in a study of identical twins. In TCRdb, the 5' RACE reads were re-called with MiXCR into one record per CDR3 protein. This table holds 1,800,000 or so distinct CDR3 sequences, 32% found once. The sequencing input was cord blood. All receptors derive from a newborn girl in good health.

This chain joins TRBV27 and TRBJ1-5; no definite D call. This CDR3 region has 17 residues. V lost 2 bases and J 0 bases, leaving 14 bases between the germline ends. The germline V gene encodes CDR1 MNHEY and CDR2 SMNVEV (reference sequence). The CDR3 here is CASSLVSPSISNQPQHF. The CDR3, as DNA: TGTGCCAGCAGTTTAGTCTCGCCATCCATTAGCAATCAGCCCCAGCATTTT.

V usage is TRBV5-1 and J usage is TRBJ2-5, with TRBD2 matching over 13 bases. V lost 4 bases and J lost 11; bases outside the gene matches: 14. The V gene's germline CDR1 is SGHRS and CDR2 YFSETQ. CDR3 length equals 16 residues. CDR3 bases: TGCGCCAGCAGCCTTATGACTAGCGGGAGGTTTAATGAGCAGTACTTC. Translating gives CASSLMTSGRFNEQYF.

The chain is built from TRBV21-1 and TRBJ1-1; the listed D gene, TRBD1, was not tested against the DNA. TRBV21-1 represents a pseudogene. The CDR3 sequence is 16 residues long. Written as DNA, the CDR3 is TGTGCCAGCAGCAAACAAGGGACAGGGGAGAAGACTGAAGCTTTCTTT. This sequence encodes CASSKQGTGEKTEAFF.

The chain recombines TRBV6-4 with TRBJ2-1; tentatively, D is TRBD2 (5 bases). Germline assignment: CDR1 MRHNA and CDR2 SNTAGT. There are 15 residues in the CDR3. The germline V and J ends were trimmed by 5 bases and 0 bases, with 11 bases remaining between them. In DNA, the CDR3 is TGTGCCAGCAGTACAGACTATAGCTCCTACAATGAGCAGTTCTTC. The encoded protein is CASSTDYSSYNEQFF.

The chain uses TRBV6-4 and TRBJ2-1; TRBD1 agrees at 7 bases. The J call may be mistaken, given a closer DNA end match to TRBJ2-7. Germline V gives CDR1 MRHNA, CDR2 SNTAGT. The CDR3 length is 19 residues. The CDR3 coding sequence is TGTGCCAGCAGTCCCCCCTTATATCGTACAGGGGAGTCCTACAATGAGCAGTACTTC. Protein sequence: CASSPPLYRTGESYNEQYF.

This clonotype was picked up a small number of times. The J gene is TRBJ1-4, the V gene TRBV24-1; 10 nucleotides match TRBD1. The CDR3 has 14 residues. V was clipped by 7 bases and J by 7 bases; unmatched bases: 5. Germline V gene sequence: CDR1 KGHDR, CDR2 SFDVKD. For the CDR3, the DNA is TGTGCCACCAGCGACAGGGGGCGAGGTGAAAAACTGTTTTTT. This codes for CATSDRGRGEKLFF.

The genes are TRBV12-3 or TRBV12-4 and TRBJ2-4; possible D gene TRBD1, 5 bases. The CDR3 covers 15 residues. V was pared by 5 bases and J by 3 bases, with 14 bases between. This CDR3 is CASSPLGAGKNIQYF. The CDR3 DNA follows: TGTGCCAGCAGTCCCCTAGGGGCAGGCAAAAACATTCAGTACTTC.

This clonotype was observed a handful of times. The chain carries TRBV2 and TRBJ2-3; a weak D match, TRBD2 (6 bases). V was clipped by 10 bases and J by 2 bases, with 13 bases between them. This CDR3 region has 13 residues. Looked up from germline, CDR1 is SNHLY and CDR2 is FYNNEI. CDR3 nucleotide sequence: TGTGCCACCACCGGGACTCCCACAGATACGCAGTATTTT. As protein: CATTGTPTDTQYF.

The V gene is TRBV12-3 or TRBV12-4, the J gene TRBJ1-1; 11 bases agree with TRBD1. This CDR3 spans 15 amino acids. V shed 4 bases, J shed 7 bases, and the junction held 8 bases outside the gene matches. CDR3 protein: CASSSPGQGEVEAFF. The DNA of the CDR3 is TGTGCCAGCAGTTCTCCGGGACAGGGGGAGGTTGAAGCTTTCTTT.

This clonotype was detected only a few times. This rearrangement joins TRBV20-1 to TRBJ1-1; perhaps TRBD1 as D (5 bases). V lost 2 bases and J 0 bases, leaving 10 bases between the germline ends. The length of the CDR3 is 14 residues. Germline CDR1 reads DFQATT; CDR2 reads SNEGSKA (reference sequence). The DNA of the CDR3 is TGCAGTGCTAGAAGGGGACTGCTGAACACTGAAGCTTTCTTT. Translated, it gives CSARRGLLNTEAFF.

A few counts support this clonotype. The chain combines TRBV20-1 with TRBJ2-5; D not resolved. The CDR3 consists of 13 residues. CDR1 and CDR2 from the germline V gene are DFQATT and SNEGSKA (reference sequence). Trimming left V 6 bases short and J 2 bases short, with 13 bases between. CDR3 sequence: CSAKRRRQETQYF. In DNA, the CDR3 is TGCAGTGCCAAACGGAGACGGCAAGAGACCCAGTACTTC.

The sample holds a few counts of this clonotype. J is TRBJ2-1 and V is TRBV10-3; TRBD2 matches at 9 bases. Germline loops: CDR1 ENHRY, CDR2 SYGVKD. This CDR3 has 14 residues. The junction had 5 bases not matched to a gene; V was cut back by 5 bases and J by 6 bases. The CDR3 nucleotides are TGTGCCATCAGTCTAGCGGGGTCCGGCAATGAGCAGTTCTTC. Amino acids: CAISLAGSGNEQFF.

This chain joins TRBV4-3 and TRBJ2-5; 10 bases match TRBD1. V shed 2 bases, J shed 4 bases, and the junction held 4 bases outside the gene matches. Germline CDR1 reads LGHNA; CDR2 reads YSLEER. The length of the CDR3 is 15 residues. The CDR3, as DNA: TGCGCCAGCAGCCAACGGGACAGGGGATCAGAGACCCAGTACTTC. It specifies CASSQRDRGSETQYF.

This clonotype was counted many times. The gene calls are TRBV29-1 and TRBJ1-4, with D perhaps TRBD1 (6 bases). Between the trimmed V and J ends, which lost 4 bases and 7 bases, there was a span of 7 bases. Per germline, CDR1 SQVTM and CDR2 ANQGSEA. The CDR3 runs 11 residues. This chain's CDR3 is CSVGGREKLFF. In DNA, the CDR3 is TGCAGCGTTGGGGGGCGTGAAAAACTGTTTTTT.

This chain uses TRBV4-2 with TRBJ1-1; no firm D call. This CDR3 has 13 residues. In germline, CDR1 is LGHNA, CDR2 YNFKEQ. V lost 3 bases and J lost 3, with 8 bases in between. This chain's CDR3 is CASSQGADTEAFF. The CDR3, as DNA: TGTGCCAGCAGCCAGGGTGCGGACACTGAAGCTTTCTTT.

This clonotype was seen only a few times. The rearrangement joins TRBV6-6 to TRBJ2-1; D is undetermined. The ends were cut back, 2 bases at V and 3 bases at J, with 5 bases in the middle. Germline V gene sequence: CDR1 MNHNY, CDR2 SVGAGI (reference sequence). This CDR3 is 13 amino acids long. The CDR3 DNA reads TGTGCCAGCAGTTACCTCCTCTACAATGAGCAGTTCTTC. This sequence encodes CASSYLLYNEQFF.

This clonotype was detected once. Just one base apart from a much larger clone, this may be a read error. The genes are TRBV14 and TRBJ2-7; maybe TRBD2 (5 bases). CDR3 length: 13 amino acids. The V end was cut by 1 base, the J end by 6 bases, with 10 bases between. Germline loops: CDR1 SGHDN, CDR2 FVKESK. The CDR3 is CASSQGRGSEQYF. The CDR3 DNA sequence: TGTGCCAGCAGCCAAGGACGTGGGAGCGAGCAGTACTTC. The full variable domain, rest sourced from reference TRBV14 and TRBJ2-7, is EAGVTQFPSHSVIEKGQTVTLRCDPISGHDNLYWYRRVMGKEIKFLLHFVKESKQDESGMPNNRFLAERTGGTYSTLKVQPAELEDSGVYFCASSQGRGSEQYFGPGTRLTVT.

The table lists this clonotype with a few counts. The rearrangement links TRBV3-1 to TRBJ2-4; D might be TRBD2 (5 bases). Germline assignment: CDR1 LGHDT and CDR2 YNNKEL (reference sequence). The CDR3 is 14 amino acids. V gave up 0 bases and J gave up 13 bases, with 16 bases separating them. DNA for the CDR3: TGTGCCAGCAGCCAAGATAGTCGCCGGGATGAGCAGTACTTC. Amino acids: CASSQDSRRDEQYF.

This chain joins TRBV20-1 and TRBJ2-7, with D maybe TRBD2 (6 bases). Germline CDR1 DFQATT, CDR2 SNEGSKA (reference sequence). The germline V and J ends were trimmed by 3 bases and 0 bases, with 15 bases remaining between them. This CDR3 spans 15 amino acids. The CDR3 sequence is CSASQRVRSSYEQYF. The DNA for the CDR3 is TGCAGTGCTAGTCAGCGGGTCAGGAGCTCCTACGAGCAGTACTTC.

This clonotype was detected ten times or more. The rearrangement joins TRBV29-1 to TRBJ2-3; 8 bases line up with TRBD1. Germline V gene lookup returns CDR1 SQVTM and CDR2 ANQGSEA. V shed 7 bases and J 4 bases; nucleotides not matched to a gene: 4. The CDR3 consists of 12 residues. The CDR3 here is CSGGQGPDTQYF. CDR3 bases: TGCAGCGGTGGACAGGGACCAGATACGCAGTATTTT.

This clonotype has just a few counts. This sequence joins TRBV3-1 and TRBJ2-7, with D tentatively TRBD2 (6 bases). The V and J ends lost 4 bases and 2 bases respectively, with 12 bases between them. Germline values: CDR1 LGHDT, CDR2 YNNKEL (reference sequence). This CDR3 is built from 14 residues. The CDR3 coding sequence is TGTGCCAGCAGCCCCCGACTAGGGGCCTACGAGCAGTACTTC. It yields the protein CASSPRLGAYEQYF.

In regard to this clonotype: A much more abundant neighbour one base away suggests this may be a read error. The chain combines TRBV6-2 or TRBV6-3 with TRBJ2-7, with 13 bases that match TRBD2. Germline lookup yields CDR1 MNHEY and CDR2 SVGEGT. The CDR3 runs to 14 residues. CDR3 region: CAGRTSGRAYEQYF. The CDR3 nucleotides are TGTGCCGGCAGAACTAGCGGGAGGGCCTACGAGCAGTACTTC.

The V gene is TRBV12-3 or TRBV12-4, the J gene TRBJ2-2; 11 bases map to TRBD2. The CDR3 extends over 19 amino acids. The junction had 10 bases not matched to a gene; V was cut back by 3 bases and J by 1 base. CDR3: CASSFGRLAGGRNTGELFF. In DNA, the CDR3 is TGTGCCAGCAGTTTCGGGCGGCTAGCGGGGGGAAGGAACACCGGGGAGCTGTTTTTT.

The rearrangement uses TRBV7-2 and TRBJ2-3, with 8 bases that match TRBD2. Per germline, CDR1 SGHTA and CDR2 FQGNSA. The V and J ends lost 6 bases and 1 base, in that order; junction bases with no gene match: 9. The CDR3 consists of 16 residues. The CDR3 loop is CASSWTSLAGTDTQYF. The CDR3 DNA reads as TGTGCCAGCAGTTGGACTAGCCTAGCGGGCACAGATACGCAGTATTTT.

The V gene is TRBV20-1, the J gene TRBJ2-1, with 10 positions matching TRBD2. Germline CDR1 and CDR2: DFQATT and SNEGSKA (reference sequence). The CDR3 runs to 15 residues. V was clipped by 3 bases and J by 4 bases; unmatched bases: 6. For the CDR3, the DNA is TGCAGTGCTAGCTCTGCTAGCGGGAGTTACAATGAGCAGTTCTTC. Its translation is CSASSASGSYNEQFF.